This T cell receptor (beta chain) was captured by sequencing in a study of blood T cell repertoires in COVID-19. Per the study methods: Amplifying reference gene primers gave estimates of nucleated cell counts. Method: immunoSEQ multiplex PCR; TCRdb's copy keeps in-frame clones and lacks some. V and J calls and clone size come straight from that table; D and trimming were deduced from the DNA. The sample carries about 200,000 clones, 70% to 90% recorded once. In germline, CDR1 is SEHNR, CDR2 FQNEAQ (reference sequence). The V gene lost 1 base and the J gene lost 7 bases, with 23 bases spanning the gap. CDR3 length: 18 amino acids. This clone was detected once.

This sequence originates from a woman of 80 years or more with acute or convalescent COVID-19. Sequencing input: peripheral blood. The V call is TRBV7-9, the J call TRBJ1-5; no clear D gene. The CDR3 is CASSLVGGIGKSVQPQHF. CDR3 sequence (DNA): TGTGCCAGCAGCTTAGTCGGAGGTATAGGGAAGAGTGTGCAGCCCCAGCATTTT.